This T cell receptor beta chain comes out of a study of Tregs in tolerant kidney transplant recipients. Study-level points and caveats: Tregs expanded with activated donor B cells seemed most donor-specific.

FACS sorting followed a roughly 6-day coculture of CFSE-labeled recipient PBMCs with irradiated graft donor PBMCs. Worth noting for this clone: Its antigen is not known.

Libraries were prepared by immunoSEQ multiplex PCR; TCRdb keeps only in-frame clonotypes and omits some of them. The sample records about 15,000 clones, about half being singletons. The CDR3 extends over 13 amino acids. Deletions cut 5 bases from V and 2 bases from J, with 9 bases between. Per the germline V gene, CDR1 is MGHRA and CDR2 is YSYEKL. The sequence was obtained from a human patient who received a combined kidney and bone marrow transplant. Sequenced material: CD4+ T cells from blood cultured with allogeneic cells, taken before the transplant. The V gene is TRBV4-1, the J gene TRBJ1-1; D may be TRBD1 (6 bases). The CDR3 here is CASSRGSNTEAFF. CDR3 nucleotide sequence: TGCGCCAGCAGCAGGGGGAGTAACACTGAAGCTTTCTTT.